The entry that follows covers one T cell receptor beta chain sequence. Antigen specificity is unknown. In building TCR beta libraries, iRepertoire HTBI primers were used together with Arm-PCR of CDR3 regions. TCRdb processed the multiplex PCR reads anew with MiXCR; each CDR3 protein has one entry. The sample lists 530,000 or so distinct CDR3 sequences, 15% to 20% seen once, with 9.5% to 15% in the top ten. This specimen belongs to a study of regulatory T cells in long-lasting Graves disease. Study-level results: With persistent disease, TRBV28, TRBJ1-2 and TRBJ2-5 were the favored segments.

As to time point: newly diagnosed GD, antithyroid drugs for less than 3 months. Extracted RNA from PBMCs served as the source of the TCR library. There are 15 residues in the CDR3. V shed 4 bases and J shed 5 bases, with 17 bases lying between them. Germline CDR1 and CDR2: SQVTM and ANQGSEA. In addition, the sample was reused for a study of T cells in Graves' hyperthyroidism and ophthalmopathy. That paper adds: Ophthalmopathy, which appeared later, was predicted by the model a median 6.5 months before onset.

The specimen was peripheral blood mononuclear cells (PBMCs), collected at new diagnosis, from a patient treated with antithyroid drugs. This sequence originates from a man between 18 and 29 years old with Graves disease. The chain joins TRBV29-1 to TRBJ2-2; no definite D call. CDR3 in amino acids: CSVVWNAPRTGELFF. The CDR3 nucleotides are TGCAGCGTTGTGTGGAACGCGCCCAGGACCGGGGAGCTGTTTTTT.